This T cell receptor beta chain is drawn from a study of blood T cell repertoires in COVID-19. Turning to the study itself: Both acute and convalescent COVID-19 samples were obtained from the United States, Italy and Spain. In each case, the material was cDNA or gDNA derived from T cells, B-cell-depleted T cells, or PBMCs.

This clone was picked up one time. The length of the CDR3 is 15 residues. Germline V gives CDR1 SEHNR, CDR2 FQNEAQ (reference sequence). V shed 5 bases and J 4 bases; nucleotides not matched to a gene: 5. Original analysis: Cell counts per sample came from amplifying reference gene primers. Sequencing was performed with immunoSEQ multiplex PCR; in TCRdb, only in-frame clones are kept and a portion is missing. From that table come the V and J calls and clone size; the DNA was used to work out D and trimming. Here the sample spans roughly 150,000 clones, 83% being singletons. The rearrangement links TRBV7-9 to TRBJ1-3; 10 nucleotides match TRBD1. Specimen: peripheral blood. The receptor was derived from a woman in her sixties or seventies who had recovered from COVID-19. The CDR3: CASSADRGPGNTIYF. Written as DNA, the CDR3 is TGTGCCAGCAGCGCAGACAGGGGGCCGGGAAACACCATATATTTT.